Listed below are T cell receptor beta chains from one sample, sequenced in a study of T cells in Graves' hyperthyroidism and ophthalmopathy. Each CDR3 protein gets one entry after TCRdb re-called the multiplex PCR reads with MiXCR. The sample has about 680,000 distinct CDR3 sequences; about 35% are singletons. The sample taken for sequencing was blood. These receptors came from a woman aged 40-49 years with Graves' hyperthyroidism. The CDR3 runs from the conserved cysteine through the conserved F or W. The D gene is left open where the match is weak. Clone sizes are given selectively: once, few, many, or a class where the clone is expanded.

d_call	v_call	clone_size	j_call	cdr3_nt	cdr3_aa
.	TRBV20-1	few	TRBJ1-6	TGCAGTGTAGGGGAGGGAGACCCCTATAATTCACCCCTCCACTTT	CSVGEGDPYNSPLHF
TRBD1	TRBV12-3/TRBV12-4	.	TRBJ2-7	TGTGCCAGCAGTCGGCGGCAGGGGGTACTCGAGCAGTACTTC	CASSRRQGVLEQYF
.	TRBV6-5	few	TRBJ1-5	TGTGCCAGCAGTTATAGCCCAGGGTATCAGCCCCAGCATTTT	CASSYSPGYQPQHF
TRBD1	TRBV24-1	many	TRBJ1-2	TGTGCCACCAGCGACAGGGTCTATGGCTACACCTTC	CATSDRVYGYTF
.	TRBV6-2/TRBV6-3	few	TRBJ1-5	TGTGCCAGCAGTATTCCCCTCGGACTGGGAGGCCAGCCCCAGCATTTT	CASSIPLGLGGQPQHF
.	TRBV12-3/TRBV12-4	few	TRBJ2-2	TGTGCCAGCAGTTCAGTCCCAGGTTATGCCGGGGAGCTGTTTTTT	CASSSVPGYAGELFF
.	TRBV25-1	once	TRBJ1-2	TGTGCCAGCTCCCTCTCTAATCCGGAGCCCTATGGCTACACCTTC	CASSLSNPEPYGYTF
.	TRBV11-2	.	TRBJ2-7	TGCGCCAGCAGCAGTCACAGGGATATGAGCGACTACGAGCAGTACTTC	CASSSHRDMSDYEQYF
.	TRBV6-2/TRBV6-3	many	TRBJ1-6	TGTGCCAGCAGAGCGGGGCGATCACCCCTCCACTTT	CASRAGRSPLHF
.	TRBV7-2	.	TRBJ2-7	TGTGCCAGCAGCTTAGTTTGGGGAGGCGAGCAGTACTTC	CASSLVWGGEQYF
.	TRBV3-1	.	TRBJ1-6	TGTGCCAGCAGCCAAGGGCCGGGGTTTTCACCCCTCCACTTT	CASSQGPGFSPLHF
TRBD1	TRBV7-6	.	TRBJ2-7	TGTGCCAGCAGCTTATATGGACAGGGGGCCTCCCTTGGCGAGCAGTACTTC	CASSLYGQGASLGEQYF
.	TRBV12-3/TRBV12-4	few	TRBJ1-5	TGTGCCAGCAGACCTCAAACGGAGGGGTGGGATCAGCCCCAGCATTTT	CASRPQTEGWDQPQHF
TRBD2	TRBV20-1	once	TRBJ2-2	TGCAGTGCTAGAGTAACTCCCGGGGGTCTAGCGGGGAGGAACACTGGGGAGCTGTTTTTT	CSARVTPGGLAGRNTGELFF
.	TRBV12-3/TRBV12-4	few	TRBJ2-5	TGTGCCAGCAGTTACTCTTGGGCCCGGTCCCAAGAGACCCAGTACTTC	CASSYSWARSQETQYF
.	TRBV11-2	.	TRBJ2-7	TGTGCCAGCAGCTTAGATAAACAGCTACTTTACTACGAGCAGTACTTC	CASSLDKQLLYYEQYF
.	TRBV7-9	once	TRBJ2-5	TGTGCCAGCAGCGGGCCAGGGGAACGAGAGACCCAGTACTTC	CASSGPGERETQYF
TRBD2	TRBV10-3	.	TRBJ2-1	TGTGCCACCGGACCGGGACTAGCGTCCCATGAGCAGTTCTTC	CATGPGLASHEQFF
TRBD2	TRBV6-6	.	TRBJ2-5	TGTGCCAGCAAAGGGACTAGCGGGGGAATCCAAGAGACCCAGTACTTC	CASKGTSGGIQETQYF
TRBD1	TRBV5-1	few	TRBJ2-7	TGCGCCAGCAGCTTTGGGACAGGGGATGGTTCCTACGAGCAGTACTTC	CASSFGTGDGSYEQYF
.	TRBV5-1	few	TRBJ1-1	TGCGCCAGCAGCCCTAGGGCCTTGAACACTGAAGCTTTCTTT	CASSPRALNTEAFF
TRBD1	TRBV19	.	TRBJ1-2	TGTGCCAGTATAATGTCGACAGGGGGGAACTATGGCTACACCTTC	CASIMSTGGNYGYTF
TRBD1	TRBV5-6	.	TRBJ2-5	TGTGCCAGCAGCTGGGACAGGGTAAAAGAGACCCAGTACTTC	CASSWDRVKETQYF
TRBD1	TRBV2	.	TRBJ2-5	TGTGCCAGCAGCCTCGTCCGGGACAGGGTCAAGGAGGACCAAGAGACCCAGTACTTC	CASSLVRDRVKEDQETQYF
.	TRBV12-3/TRBV12-4	few	TRBJ2-5	TGTGCCAGCAGTACGGGACCGAAGCAAGAGACCCAGTACTTC	CASSTGPKQETQYF
.	TRBV28	.	TRBJ2-7	TGTGCCAGCAGTTTACTGCACACGCACTACGAGCAGTACTTC	CASSLLHTHYEQYF
.	TRBV4-3	.	TRBJ1-1	TGCGCCAGCAGCCAATCACTGGACATAGCATGGACTGAAGCTTTCTTT	CASSQSLDIAWTEAFF
TRBD1	TRBV9	many	TRBJ1-2	TGTGCCAGCAGCGCGGGACAGGGACTCTCCTATGGCTACACCTTC	CASSAGQGLSYGYTF
TRBD1	TRBV24-1	many	TRBJ1-1	TGTGCCACCAGTGTTCGGGACAGTGAAGCTTTCTTT	CATSVRDSEAFF
.	TRBV7-2	few	TRBJ2-5	TGTGCCAGCAGCTTAGCAAGTTCGGGAGAGACCCAGTACTTC	CASSLASSGETQYF
.	TRBV7-8	few	TRBJ2-7	TGTGCCAGCAGCTTAAACGGTCGTACAGGGTATAGCGAGCAGTACTTC	CASSLNGRTGYSEQYF
TRBD1	TRBV5-4	many	TRBJ1-6	TGTGCCAGCAGCTTCCCGGGACAGGGAGATTCACCCCTCCACTTT	CASSFPGQGDSPLHF
.	TRBV19	many	TRBJ2-7	TGTGCCAGTAGTATCTCGTCCTACGAGCAGTACTTC	CASSISSYEQYF
.	TRBV15	many	TRBJ2-7	TGTGCCACCAGCAGTGCTTCCGGGACCCCCGGGATGGACGAGCAGTACTTC	CATSSASGTPGMDEQYF
TRBD2	TRBV20-1	.	TRBJ2-3	TGCAGTATCGGCGGGGGGACAGATACGCAGTATTTT	CSIGGGTDTQYF
TRBD1	TRBV10-3	.	TRBJ1-5	TGTGCCATCAGTGCTAGAGATGAGGGGACAGGCGCCAATCAGCCCCAGCATTTT	CAISARDEGTGANQPQHF
.	TRBV9	.	TRBJ2-3	TGTGCCAGCAGCCCTCGGGGAACTAGCACAGATACGCAGTATTTT	CASSPRGTSTDTQYF
TRBD1	TRBV10-3	.	TRBJ2-6	TGTGCCATCACCACAGGGACAGGGGTGTTATCTGGGGCCAACGTCCTGACTTTC	CAITTGTGVLSGANVLTF
TRBD1	TRBV15	once	TRBJ2-6	TGTGCCATCGGGACAGGGATCGTCCTGACTTTC	CAIGTGIVLTF
TRBD2	TRBV7-9	few	TRBJ2-2	TGTGCCAGTAACCCAGCCGGGACTAGCGGGGTTAACACCGGGGAGCTGTTTTTT	CASNPAGTSGVNTGELFF
.	TRBV25-1	many	TRBJ1-1	TGTGCCAGCAGCGTGACTTCCGAGACTGAAGCTTTCTTT	CASSVTSETEAFF
.	TRBV5-4	few	TRBJ2-2	TGTGCCAGCAGCTTGTCACTGAACACCGGGGAGCTGTTTTTT	CASSLSLNTGELFF
.	TRBV12-3/TRBV12-4	.	TRBJ2-7	TGTGCCAGCAGCCATGGTCTTAGCGCCGACTCCTACGAGCAGTACTTC	CASSHGLSADSYEQYF
.	TRBV24-1	.	TRBJ2-3	TGTGCCACCAGTGATCCCGGTCAGGAGGGCACAGATACGCAGTATTTT	CATSDPGQEGTDTQYF
.	TRBV7-9	few	TRBJ1-2	TGTGCCAGCAGCTCCCGCGCCGGTCCCAAATGGAGAGCGGAAACTTATGGCTACACCTTC	CASSSRAGPKWRAETYGYTF
.	TRBV4-1	.	TRBJ1-1	TGCGCCAGCAGCCAAGATGAACGGGACAACATTATGAACACTGAAGCTTTCTTT	CASSQDERDNIMNTEAFF
.	TRBV3-1	.	TRBJ1-5	TGTGCCAGCAGCCAAGATACGGGTTGGGGACAGCCCCAGCATTTT	CASSQDTGWGQPQHF
.	TRBV19	many	TRBJ1-5	TGTGCCACCCGCCGCAGGGTCGGGACTTTGCAGCCCCAGCATTTT	CATRRRVGTLQPQHF
.	TRBV10-3	many	TRBJ2-7	TGTGCCAGCGGGGTAGAGCAGTACTTC	CASGVEQYF
.	TRBV4-1	.	TRBJ2-7	TGCGCCAGCAGCCAAGCAGACGCCTACGAGCAGTACTTC	CASSQADAYEQYF
.	TRBV6-2/TRBV6-3	.	TRBJ2-6	TGTGCCAGCAGTTGGACGACAGGGGCCAACGTCCTGACTTTC	CASSWTTGANVLTF
TRBD1	TRBV15	many	TRBJ1-2	TGTGCCACCAGCAGAGATCTCGGGACAGTGTATGGCTACACCTTC	CATSRDLGTVYGYTF
TRBD1	TRBV24-1	many	TRBJ1-2	TGTGCCACCAGTGAGACAGGGTCCTATGGCTACACCTTC	CATSETGSYGYTF
.	TRBV2	.	TRBJ1-3	TGTGCCAGCAGTGGGACTAGCGGCCCCTTT	CASSGTSGPF
.	TRBV15	.	TRBJ2-1	TGTGCCACCAGCAGAGAACCCTCCGAGAGCTCCTACAATGAGCAGTTCTTC	CATSREPSESSYNEQFF
TRBD1	TRBV20-1	.	TRBJ1-2	TGCAGTGCTAGCCCGGGACAGTTCTATGGCTACACCTTC	CSASPGQFYGYTF
.	TRBV10-3	.	TRBJ2-5	TGTGCCATCAGTGGGAGCCAACAAGAGACCCAGTACTTC	CAISGSQQETQYF
.	TRBV5-1	.	TRBJ1-4	TGCGCCAGCAGCTTGGAAGGGGGGGCCGGGTTGGTTTTT	CASSLEGGAGLVF
.	TRBV5-6	few	TRBJ1-5	TGTGCCAGCAGCTTGGCCGTCGGGGCAGCTCAGCCCCAGCATTTT	CASSLAVGAAQPQHF